Each of the 24 T cell receptor beta chains below was sequenced from the same sample in a study of HIV-infected children after antiretroviral therapy interruption. The sample's treatment: PENTA 11 planned treatment interruption arm or continuous ART arm. RNA-based 3' RACE libraries used unique molecular identifiers. Via MiXCR, TCRdb re-called the 3' RACE reads, giving one row per CDR3 protein. Of 30,000 to 40,000 distinct CDR3 sequences listed, more than 6.5% are singletons. The sequencing used CD45RA+ CD4+ T cells from PBMCs, pooled from several time points, collected from a donor given antiretroviral therapy, either interrupted or continuous. Subset specified: naive CD4+ CD45RA+ CD45RO- T cells. Receptors were obtained from a pool of human donors with HIV.

This clonotype was seen ten or more times. This chain joins TRBV4-2 and TRBJ2-7; no clear D gene. The CDR3 extends over 15 amino acids. Germline lookup yields CDR1 LGHNA and CDR2 YNFKEQ. Trimming pared 0 bases from V and 4 bases from J, leaving 13 bases between. The CDR3 sequence is CASSQEASLSYEQYF. In DNA, the CDR3 is TGTGCCAGCAGCCAAGAGGCTAGTCTTTCTTACGAGCAGTACTTC.

This clonotype was recorded at least ten times. The gene calls are TRBV6-1 and TRBJ1-5; D uncertain. CDR1 and CDR2 (germline): MNHNS, SASEGT. This CDR3 comprises 15 residues. V dropped 1 base and J dropped 2 bases, with 9 bases sitting between them. The CDR3 loop is CASSEGWLGNQPQHF. CDR3 in DNA: TGTGCCAGCAGTGAAGGGTGGTTGGGCAATCAGCCCCAGCATTTT.

This clonotype has ten or more counts. V usage is TRBV6-2 or TRBV6-3 and J usage is TRBJ2-2, with 7 bases aligning to TRBD1. The junction had 15 bases not matched to a gene; V was cut back by 7 bases and J by 7 bases. Germline-derived CDR1 and CDR2 are MNHEY and SVGEGT. The CDR3 is 16 residues long. This chain's CDR3 is CASTQIRGRRIGELFF. Written as DNA, the CDR3 is TGTGCCAGCACCCAAATCAGGGGGAGAAGGATCGGGGAGCTGTTTTTT.

This clonotype was seen many times. The V gene is TRBV29-1, the J gene TRBJ1-2; tentatively, D is TRBD1 (5 bases). Germline values: CDR1 SQVTM, CDR2 ANQGSEA. V gave up 6 bases and J gave up 4 bases, with 15 bases separating them. The CDR3 is 13 residues long. CDR3 coding DNA: TGCAGCGTCCAGTACGGGGGTTTCTATGGCTACACCTTC. Protein product: CSVQYGGFYGYTF.

This clonotype was recorded many times. The chain has TRBV12-5 and TRBJ2-7; a possible D gene is TRBD2 (5 bases). The CDR3 has 14 residues. Trimming stripped 1 base from V and 3 bases from J, with 10 bases between. The germline V gene has CDR1 LGHNT and CDR2 FRNRAP. The CDR3 here is CASGLAGIFYEQYF. CDR3 nucleotides: TGTGCTAGTGGTTTGGCGGGGATTTTCTACGAGCAGTACTTC.

The V and J genes are TRBV5-1 and TRBJ1-5; a possible D gene is TRBD1 (6 bases). Per germline, CDR1 SGHRS and CDR2 YFSETQ. CDR3 size: 15 residues. Trimming stripped 0 bases from V and 4 bases from J, with 11 bases between. CDR3 in DNA: TGCGCCAGCAGCTTGGGACAGGCCGCTAATCAGCCCCAGCATTTT. This translates into CASSLGQAANQPQHF. The complete variable domain, with remaining parts taken from reference TRBV5-1 and TRBJ1-5, reads KAGVTQTPRYLIKTRGQQVTLSCSPISGHRSVSWYQQTPGQGLQFLFEYFSETQRNKGNFPGRFSGRQFSNSRSEMNVSTLELGDSALYLCASSLGQAANQPQHFGDGTRLSIL.

This clonotype was seen more than once but under ten times. The rearrangement links TRBV7-9 to TRBJ2-1; 8 bases map to TRBD2. CDR3 length: 14 amino acids. In germline, CDR1 is SEHNR, CDR2 FQNEAQ (reference sequence). V shed 3 bases, J shed 4 bases, and the junction held 2 bases outside the gene matches. CDR3 sequence: CASSLEREYNEQFF. The DNA for the CDR3 is TGTGCCAGCAGCTTGGAGCGGGAGTACAATGAGCAGTTCTTC.

In its sample, this clonotype was seen a few times. V is TRBV28 and J is TRBJ2-3, with TRBD1 identical over 8 bases. CDR1 is MDHEN and CDR2 is SYDVKM in the germline V gene. The J segment lost 0 bases and the V segment lost 5 bases, leaving 7 bases of the junction unmatched. The CDR3 length is 16 residues. The CDR3 is CASSTQTGESTDTQYF. The CDR3 region has the DNA TGTGCCAGCAGTACCCAGACAGGGGAAAGCACAGATACGCAGTATTTT.

In its sample, this clonotype was seen many times. The gene calls are TRBV20-1 and TRBJ2-5; D might be TRBD2 (5 bases). The CDR3 is made up of 11 amino acids. Germline V CDR1 and CDR2: DFQATT, SNEGSKA (reference sequence). V was cut by 6 bases and J by 5 bases, with 10 bases left in between. The CDR3 is CSAARGETQYF. In DNA, the CDR3 is TGCAGTGCCGCCCGCGGGGAGACCCAGTACTTC.

At least ten counts were recorded for this clonotype. This chain links TRBV4-3 with TRBJ1-2; D gene ambiguous. The V end was cut by 0 bases, the J end by 7 bases, with 9 bases between. The germline CDR1 and CDR2 sequences are LGHNA and YSLEER. This CDR3 region has 13 residues. This chain's CDR3 is CASSQDLAAGYTF. The CDR3 coding sequence is TGCGCCAGCAGCCAAGATTTGGCAGCTGGCTACACCTTC.

In this sample, this clonotype turned up many times. At one end, the junction sequence differs from germline, possibly due to a read error. The J gene is TRBJ1-4, the V gene TRBV13, with 9 bases identical to TRBD1. Germline V gene data show CDR1 as PRHDT and CDR2 as FYEKMQ (reference sequence). The CDR3 has 16 amino acids. CDR3 amino acids: CASSLEDRGEDERLFF. The CDR3 DNA sequence: TGTGCCAGCTCTCTCGAGGACAGGGGAGAGGACGAAAGATTATTTTTC.

This clonotype was found many times. The CDR3 sequence is CSARDSGLSSYNEQFF. The CDR3 DNA sequence: TGCAGTGCTAGAGATAGCGGCTTAAGCTCCTACAATGAGCAGTTCTTC. The chain links TRBV20-1 to TRBJ2-1, with D perhaps TRBD2 (6 bases). V lost 0 bases and J 0 bases, leaving 12 bases between the germline ends. Germline lookup yields CDR1 DFQATT and CDR2 SNEGSKA (reference sequence). CDR3 length: 16 amino acids.

This clonotype is medium-sized in the sample. Germline is not matched at one junction end, which may reflect a read error. The chain is built from TRBV13 and TRBJ2-5; D remains unclear. The CDR3 has 12 residues. The germline gives CDR1 PRHDT, CDR2 FYEKMQ (reference sequence). The CDR3 loop is CASSLEEDTQYF. CDR3 sequence (DNA): TGTGCCAGCTCTCTCGAGGAAGACACCCAGTACTTT.

In its sample, this clonotype was seen once. Given a much more abundant clone one base away, this may be a read error. The chain links TRBV4-3 to TRBJ1-2; D gene ambiguous. The V gene's germline CDR1 is LGHNA and CDR2 YSLEER. CDR3 length: 13 residues. Here the CDR3 DNA reads TGCGCCAGCAGCCAAGCCGACGGCTATCGCTACACCTTC. Residues: CASSQADGYRYTF.

This clonotype was seen at least ten times. V usage is TRBV6-6 and J usage is TRBJ2-1, with D tentatively TRBD2 (7 bases). Trimming took 5 bases from V and 9 from J, leaving 32 bases between them. The CDR3 extends over 19 amino acids. CDR1 and CDR2 (germline): MNHNY, SVGAGI (reference sequence). The CDR3 protein is CASSDAGTGGAYNYAEQFF. The CDR3 DNA reads TGTGCCAGCAGTGATGCCGGGACTGGGGGGGCCTATAACTATGCTGAGCAGTTCTTC.

This clonotype occurred many times. This chain links TRBV28 with TRBJ2-7; perhaps TRBD1 as D (6 bases). There are 14 residues in the CDR3. Germline CDR1 MDHEN, CDR2 SYDVKM. Trimming removed 4 bases from V and 2 bases from J, with 12 bases in between. CDR3 DNA sequence: TGTGCCAGCAGTTCCCAGGGGCCAACCTACGAGCAGTACTTC. This translates into CASSSQGPTYEQYF. The variable domain in full, with the rest retrieved from reference TRBV28 and TRBJ2-7, is DVKVTQSSRYLVKRTGEKVFLECVQDMDHENMFWYRQDPGLGLRLIYFSYDVKMKEKGDIPEGYSVSREKKERFSLILESASTNQTSMYLCASSSQGPTYEQYFGPGTRLTVT.

This clonotype occurred many times. The chain uses TRBV20-1 and TRBJ1-2, with no clear D. V lost 3 bases to trimming and J lost 7 bases, with 12 bases between them. CDR1 DFQATT and CDR2 SNEGSKA come from the germline V gene (reference sequence). This CDR3 is 12 amino acids long. CDR3 nucleotide sequence: TGCAGTGCTAGTCTCGGTGGGATTGGCTACACCTTC. It yields the protein CSASLGGIGYTF.

This clonotype was counted at least ten times. The junction shows a germline mismatch at one end, possibly a read error. V and J are TRBV29-1 and TRBJ2-7; 9 bases line up with TRBD1. Germline V gene data show CDR1 as SQVTM and CDR2 as ANQGSEA. This CDR3 has 14 amino acids. The CDR3 spells CSVGADRGIYDQYF. The CDR3 nucleotides read TGCAGCGTTGGGGCTGACAGGGGGATCTACGATCAGTACTTC.

This chain connects TRBV12-3 or TRBV12-4 to TRBJ2-3; TRBD1 agrees at 7 bases. CDR3 size: 13 residues. V lost 6 bases and J lost 4; bases outside the gene matches: 4. The CDR3: CASRGQGADTQYF. The CDR3 DNA reads as TGTGCCAGCAGGGGCCAGGGGGCAGATACGCAGTATTTT.

V gene TRBV12-3 or TRBV12-4 combines with J gene TRBJ1-1; the match to TRBD1 covers 8 bases. Trimming cost V 5 bases and J 5 bases; bases outside gene matches: 10. The CDR3 spans 15 residues. The CDR3 here is CASSVSGGSRTEAFF. The DNA of the CDR3 is TGTGCCAGCAGTGTTTCAGGGGGCAGTCGAACTGAAGCTTTCTTT.

This clonotype was counted ten times or more. This sequence joins TRBV10-3 and TRBJ2-1; either TRBD1 or TRBD2 may fit D (6 bases each). V lost 0 bases and J 6 bases, leaving 12 bases between the germline ends. The CDR3 length is 15 residues. Germline V lookup: CDR1 ENHRY, CDR2 SYGVKD. The CDR3 region is CAISESGGSINEQFF. CDR3 coding DNA: TGTGCCATCAGTGAGTCGGGGGGCTCTATCAATGAGCAGTTCTTC.

At least ten counts were recorded for this clonotype. The chain is built from TRBV6-5 and TRBJ1-1; D is uncertain. The CDR3 covers 12 residues. V was shortened by 7 bases and J by 6 bases, with 12 bases between the two germline ends. In germline, CDR1 is MNHEY, CDR2 SVGAGI. CDR3 bases: TGTGCCAGCATGGGAGGGTACGCTGAAGCTTTCTTT. Translating gives CASMGGYAEAFF.

This clonotype was counted a few times. The genes are TRBV12-3 or TRBV12-4 and TRBJ2-5; a possible D gene is TRBD1 (5 bases). This CDR3 contains 15 residues. V lost 3 bases and J 2 bases, leaving 13 bases between the germline ends. CDR3 DNA sequence: TGTGCCAGCAGTTTTGGGGCAGAAGCGCAAGAGACCCAGTACTTC. This gives the protein CASSFGAEAQETQYF.

This clonotype was detected only a few times. J is TRBJ2-7 and V is TRBV7-2; TRBD2 matches at 10 bases. Germline V gives CDR1 SGHTA, CDR2 FQGNSA. Losses at the gene ends were 6 bases for V and 5 bases for J; bases not matched to a gene: 4. CDR3 length: 13 amino acids. The CDR3 region has the DNA TGTGCCAGCAGGAAAGCGGGGGGGCACGAGCAGTACTTC. Its protein product is CASRKAGGHEQYF.